The rows below give T cell receptor beta chains drawn from one sample of a study of T cell repertoires in cytomegalovirus infection. TCRdb reanalysed the reads using MiXCR and keeps one entry per CDR3 protein. This table holds about 180,000 distinct CDR3 sequences, roughly a sixth found once. Sequenced input: CD8+ T cells from PBMCs. Source of these receptors: a human donor in good health (CMV status not recorded). Some clones in this sample may be carry-over from other donors' samples. Both conserved end residues are part of each CDR3. Fields, in order: V gene, J gene, D gene, clone size, CDR3 protein, CDR3 DNA. The D gene is left open where the match is weak. Rows may omit the clone size; those that give it use once, few, many or a size class.

TRBV14	TRBJ2-7	.	.	CASSHPGKKWMQYF	TGTGCCAGCAGCCATCCGGGAAAGAAATGGATGCAGTACTTC
TRBV29-1	TRBJ2-1	TRBD1	few	CSVETGAPKREQFF	TGCAGCGTTGAAACAGGGGCCCCTAAGCGTGAGCAGTTCTTC
TRBV27	TRBJ1-3	TRBD1	.	CASSPRQGRNTIYF	TGTGCCAGCAGTCCCCGACAGGGTCGAAACACCATATATTTT
TRBV4-1	TRBJ2-1	.	few	CASSQATSRYEQFF	TGCGCCAGCAGCCAAGCGACTAGTCGTTACGAGCAGTTCTTC
TRBV6-6	TRBJ2-1	TRBD2	few	CASSYSGGGSYNEQFF	TGTGCCAGCAGTTACTCCGGCGGGGGGTCCTACAATGAGCAGTTCTTC
TRBV10-3	TRBJ2-5	TRBD2	.	CAISETGGETQYF	TGTGCCATCAGTGAAACGGGGGGGGAGACCCAGTACTTC
TRBV4-3	TRBJ1-1	.	.	CASSQEQGNTEAFF	TGCGCCAGCAGCCAAGAACAGGGAAACACTGAAGCTTTCTTT
TRBV20-1	TRBJ1-1	.	few	CSAQERDTEAFF	TGCAGTGCTCAGGAGCGGGACACTGAAGCTTTCTTT
TRBV7-2	TRBJ1-1	.	.	CASSSRGANTEAFF	TGTGCCAGCAGCTCGAGAGGGGCGAACACTGAAGCTTTCTTT
TRBV28	TRBJ2-3	.	.	CASSLFGGALADTQYF	TGTGCCAGCAGTTTATTTGGGGGGGCCTTAGCAGATACGCAGTATTTT
TRBV7-9	TRBJ1-2	.	.	CASTESGGRGYTF	TGTGCCAGCACCGAGTCCGGGGGACGAGGCTACACCTTC
TRBV7-9	TRBJ2-7	.	.	CASSLSDEQYF	TGTGCCAGCAGCTTAAGCGACGAGCAGTACTTC
TRBV14	TRBJ1-1	TRBD1	few	CASSARDRGNAFF	TGTGCCAGCAGCGCTCGGGACAGGGGGAATGCTTTCTTT
TRBV28	TRBJ1-4	TRBD1	.	CASRMTTGTNEKLFF	TGTGCCAGCAGAATGACGACAGGGACTAATGAAAAACTGTTTTTT
TRBV6-2/TRBV6-3	TRBJ1-5	.	few	CASSPRGVDQPQHF	TGTGCCAGCAGCCCCCGCGGGGTCGATCAGCCCCAGCATTTT
TRBV2	TRBJ2-7	.	few	CASSEDKGSAYEQYF	TGTGCCAGCAGTGAAGATAAGGGGTCTGCCTACGAGCAGTACTTC
TRBV2	TRBJ2-7	.	.	CASSEKGGVYEQYF	TGTGCCAGCAGTGAAAAGGGGGGAGTCTACGAGCAGTACTTC
TRBV6-8	TRBJ2-6	.	few	CASSYVMAGANVLTF	TGTGCCAGCAGTTACGTCATGGCTGGGGCCAACGTCCTGACTTTC
TRBV2	TRBJ2-1	.	few	CASTRSPGRGQFF	TGTGCCAGCACCAGGTCGCCGGGACGGGGGCAGTTCTTC
TRBV10-3	TRBJ2-2	.	.	CAISESEIGHIKTGELFF	TGTGCCATCAGTGAGTCGGAGATAGGCCATATTAAAACCGGGGAGCTGTTTTTT
TRBV29-1	TRBJ2-2	.	.	CSVSFTGSGTGELFF	TGCAGCGTATCTTTCACAGGGAGCGGGACCGGGGAGCTGTTTTTT
TRBV7-4	TRBJ1-1	.	.	CASSTARVSPNEAFF	TGTGCCAGCAGCACCGCACGGGTCTCACCCAATGAAGCTTTCTTT
TRBV7-2	TRBJ1-1	.	few	CASSYYNTEAFF	TGTGCCAGCAGCTATTATAACACTGAAGCTTTCTTT
TRBV4-1	TRBJ2-5	.	many	CASSRAGEETQYF	TGCGCCAGCAGCCGCGCAGGGGAAGAGACCCAGTACTTC
TRBV5-1	TRBJ1-6	TRBD1	few	CASSLKGGVSPLHF	TGCGCCAGCAGCTTGAAAGGGGGCGTTTCACCCCTCCACTTT
TRBV7-2	TRBJ2-7	.	.	CASSLSLGSNEQYF	TGTGCCAGCAGCTTATCGTTAGGGTCCAACGAGCAGTACTTC
TRBV7-9	TRBJ1-4	.	.	CASSFSLGSATNEKLFF	TGTGCCAGCAGCTTCTCCCTGGGGAGTGCAACTAATGAAAAACTGTTTTTT
TRBV7-9	TRBJ2-3	TRBD1	.	CASTPGDSSTDTQYF	TGTGCCAGCACCCCAGGGGACAGTAGCACAGATACGCAGTATTTT
TRBV20-1	TRBJ2-7	.	few	CSARSAHRFDEQYF	TGCAGTGCTAGAAGCGCCCACCGGTTTGACGAGCAGTACTTC
TRBV15	TRBJ2-7	.	.	CATQSRTSDEQYF	TGTGCCACCCAGTCCCGGACAAGCGACGAGCAGTACTTC
TRBV7-2	TRBJ2-1	TRBD2	many	CASSSLAGVANEQFF	TGTGCCAGCAGCTCACTAGCGGGGGTCGCCAATGAGCAGTTCTTC
TRBV7-9	TRBJ2-5	.	few	CASRWTVQETQYF	TGTGCCAGCAGATGGACGGTCCAAGAGACCCAGTACTTC
TRBV5-1	TRBJ2-3	TRBD1	.	CASSQDRVVSVRTDTQYF	TGCGCCAGCAGCCAGGACAGGGTAGTGTCGGTGCGCACAGATACGCAGTATTTT
TRBV7-9	TRBJ1-1	.	.	CASSLAGEGWAFF	TGTGCCAGCAGCTTAGCGGGGGAGGGGTGGGCTTTCTTT
TRBV2	TRBJ2-7	TRBD1	few	CATYRTGSGEQYF	TGTGCCACCTATAGGACAGGGTCCGGCGAGCAGTACTTC
TRBV20-1	TRBJ2-2	.	few	CSARDVGAEGGELFF	TGCAGTGCTAGAGACGTGGGGGCGGAAGGCGGGGAGCTGTTTTTT
TRBV7-2	TRBJ2-5	.	.	CASSLGGGLPETQYF	TGTGCCAGCAGCTTAGGGGGGGGGCTTCCGGAGACCCAGTACTTC
TRBV12-3/TRBV12-4	TRBJ2-1	TRBD1	.	CASRFGTVSYNEQFF	TGTGCCAGCAGGTTCGGGACAGTATCCTACAATGAGCAGTTCTTC
TRBV6-2/TRBV6-3	TRBJ2-1	.	few	CASSYPEIGEQFF	TGTGCCAGCAGTTACCCAGAGATCGGTGAGCAGTTCTTC
TRBV28	TRBJ2-7	TRBD1	.	CASKTDRGHYEQYF	TGTGCCAGCAAGACGGACAGGGGACACTACGAGCAGTACTTC
TRBV11-2	TRBJ2-5	.	.	CASSPPLGPFQETQYF	TGTGCCAGCAGCCCGCCCTTGGGCCCATTCCAAGAGACCCAGTACTTC
TRBV4-1	TRBJ2-5	.	few	CASSQVSEGGETQYF	TGCGCCAGCAGCCAGGTTAGCGAAGGAGGCGAGACCCAGTACTTC
TRBV20-1	TRBJ1-2	.	.	CSVPGVGYGYTF	TGCAGCGTCCCGGGGGTCGGCTATGGCTACACCTTC
TRBV27	TRBJ2-3	.	.	CASSSLVDTQYF	TGTGCCAGCAGCTCCCTAGTGGATACGCAGTATTTT
TRBV29-1	TRBJ1-1	TRBD1	.	CSVDEGAGTEAFF	TGCAGCGTTGATGAGGGGGCCGGCACTGAAGCTTTCTTT
TRBV4-1	TRBJ1-1	TRBD1	many	CASSPGQGMNTEAFF	TGCGCCAGCAGCCCCGGACAGGGGATGAACACTGAAGCTTTCTTT
TRBV19	TRBJ2-2	.	.	CASSIWGAGELFF	TGTGCCAGTAGTATTTGGGGAGCCGGGGAGCTGTTTTTT
TRBV2	TRBJ2-3	.	.	CATLTDTQYF	TGTGCCACCCTGACAGATACGCAGTATTTT
TRBV11-3	TRBJ2-3	TRBD2	few	CASSFSAGGADTQYF	TGTGCCAGCAGCTTTTCAGCGGGGGGGGCAGATACGCAGTATTTT
TRBV7-9	TRBJ2-2	.	.	CASSLVGANTGELFF	TGTGCCAGCAGCTTAGTTGGGGCGAACACCGGGGAGCTGTTTTTT
TRBV4-3	TRBJ1-1	.	few	CASSQGIMGYTEAFF	TGCGCCAGCAGCCAAGGGATAATGGGGTACACTGAAGCTTTCTTT
TRBV6-1	TRBJ2-5	TRBD2	once	CASERTSGSETQYF	TGTGCCAGCGAAAGGACTAGCGGGTCCGAGACCCAGTACTTC
TRBV27	TRBJ2-7	.	few	CASSKSPGRTYEQYF	TGTGCCAGCAGTAAAAGCCCGGGACGGACCTACGAGCAGTACTTC
TRBV5-4	TRBJ2-5	TRBD2	.	CASSLFGGQETQYF	TGTGCCAGCAGCTTGTTCGGGGGGCAAGAGACCCAGTACTTC
TRBV4-1	TRBJ2-3	.	.	CASSQDRDPDTQYF	TGCGCCAGCAGCCAAGATCGTGATCCCGATACGCAGTATTTT
TRBV20-1	TRBJ1-2	.	few	CSARDRDWGDYGYTF	TGCAGTGCTAGAGATCGAGACTGGGGGGACTATGGCTACACCTTC
TRBV5-4	TRBJ1-5	.	.	CASSLWGEEGNQPQHF	TGTGCCAGCAGCTTATGGGGGGAAGAAGGAAATCAGCCCCAGCATTTT
TRBV27	TRBJ1-5	TRBD1	.	CASSLTGPNQPQHF	TGTGCCAGCAGTTTGACAGGGCCCAATCAGCCCCAGCATTTT
TRBV7-6	TRBJ2-7	.	few	CASSSGGHEQYF	TGTGCCAGCAGCTCGGGCGGGCACGAGCAGTACTTC